A selection of T cell receptor beta chains follows, all from one sample in a study of OX40 agonist ivuxolimab in advanced cancers. Clones were sequenced by immunoSEQ multiplex PCR, and TCRdb holds only the in-frame ones, with some missing. This sample has about 82,000 clones, with less than 85% found just once. The sample here was CD4+ or CD8+ T cells sorted from blood, taken in a trial of the OX40 agonist ivuxolimab. Source of these receptors: an adult with an advanced solid tumor such as melanoma, head and neck, liver or kidney cancer. Both conserved end residues are trimmed from each CDR3. Fields, in order: J gene, V gene, CDR3 protein.

>TRBJ2-5|TRBV7-2
ASSLGAPFQETQY
>TRBJ2-7|TRBV30
AWRNPGGSTYEQY
>TRBJ1-4|TRBV14
ASSPRARGEKLF
>TRBJ2-1|TRBV5-6
ASSPTSGGPYNEQF
>TRBJ2-7|TRBV5-1
ASSGQGPRGSYEQY
>TRBJ2-3|TRBV5-6
ASSRGLADTDTQY
>TRBJ1-5|TRBV23-1
ASSRAILCGRGRAINNQPQH
>TRBJ1-3|TRBV5-1
ASRNVPSGNTIY
>TRBJ1-6|TRBV28
ASLAGTGSSPLH
>TRBJ1-2|TRBV10-3
AISEATGGGYGYT
>TRBJ1-2|TRBV27
ASSLRDGDGYT
>TRBJ2-7|TRBV9
ASSGDSAYEQY
>TRBJ2-3|TRBV7-2
ASSLGAGAHDTQY
>TRBJ1-6|TRBV7-2
ASRRGQGENSPLH
>TRBJ2-3|TRBV5-5
ASSLAGTDTQY
>TRBJ2-7|TRBV9
ASSPRQDPVYEQY
>TRBJ2-3|TRBV4-3
ASSQGSAGSSTDTQY
>TRBJ1-1|TRBV2
ASDITDRGPFMNTEAF
>TRBJ2-5|TRBV19
ASRIPDSQETQY
>TRBJ2-5|TRBV27
ASQSRAGAQETQY
>TRBJ2-7|TRBV6-6
ASSYDGTGSYEQY
>TRBJ2-1|TRBV5-1
ASSLDYNEQF
>.|TRBV5-1
ASSGTGVSYEQY
>TRBJ1-1|TRBV7-9
ASSSGQGRAF
>TRBJ1-2|TRBV7-3
ASSLTKDREGYT
>TRBJ2-3|TRBV5-6
ASSRTSGGATGTDTQY
>TRBJ1-2|TRBV6-5
ASSYFGGYGYT
>TRBJ2-7|TRBV6-6
ASSYRDRLTYEQY
>TRBJ2-7|TRBV10-3
AISPGSYEQY
>TRBJ2-5|TRBV30
AWSAKIKETQY
>TRBJ1-2|TRBV5-1
ASSLVPAANYGYT
>TRBJ2-1|TRBV2
ASISGVPLYNEQF
>TRBJ1-1|TRBV6-1
ASSGAQGQGTSEAF
>TRBJ1-2|TRBV6-5
AVGQQFSYYGYT
>TRBJ2-7|TRBV11-1
ASEPGQGLEQY
>TRBJ2-7|TRBV6-5
ASSPRALGGEQY
>TRBJ2-3|TRBV7-9
ASSLGPVGFTDTQY
>TRBJ1-2|TRBV14
ASSRSGWLYGYT
>TRBJ1-4|TRBV7-9
ASSSTGGAEKLF
>TRBJ2-2|TRBV19
ASRQQGAVTGELF
>TRBJ2-5|TRBV6-1
ASMASGGQETQY
>TRBJ2-7|TRBV2
ASAKGSGLSSYEQY
>TRBJ2-3|TRBV19
ASNTWGTDTQY